This T cell receptor beta chain was sequenced in a study of blood T cell repertoires in COVID-19. Study details: COVID-19 samples from acute and convalescent phases originated in the United States, Italy and Spain. From T cells, B-cell-depleted T cells, or PBMCs came the material, which was cDNA or gDNA.

The ends lost 4 bases at V and 3 bases at J; junction bases unmatched: 10. CDR3 length equals 16 residues. Germline V gene data show CDR1 as KGHSH and CDR2 as LQKENI. Per the original data handling: Amplification of reference gene primers was used by the study to estimate nucleated cell counts. Libraries were prepared by immunoSEQ multiplex PCR; TCRdb keeps only in-frame clonotypes and omits some of them. That table is the source of V, J and clone size, and D and trimming were worked out from the DNA. Here the sample spans about 360,000 clones, less than 90% being singletons. Seattle enrolled patients during active infection and tracked them longitudinally.

The chain joins TRBV18 to TRBJ2-7; the match to TRBD1 covers 9 bases. The sequenced material came from peripheral blood. This TCR derives from a woman aged 55-75 years with COVID-19, enrolled during active disease. The CDR3 protein is CASSQGVGQGFYEQYF. CDR3 nucleotides: TGTGCCAGCTCACAGGGTGTGGGACAGGGTTTCTACGAGCAGTACTTC.